A single sample is the source of the 29 T cell receptor beta chains below, sequenced in a study of OX40 agonist ivuxolimab in advanced cancers. Profiling relied on immunoSEQ multiplex PCR, and the TCRdb table lists in-frame clones only, not all of them. The table has over 55,000 clones, 86% seen once; the top ten hold about 3.9%. The sequencing here drew on CD4+ or CD8+ T cells sorted from blood, taken in a trial of the OX40 agonist ivuxolimab. The receptors derive from an adult with an advanced solid tumor such as melanoma, head and neck, liver or kidney cancer.

On this clone itself: Germline is not matched at one junction end, which may reflect a read error. The chain has TRBV7-2 and TRBJ2-5, with D possibly TRBD1 on 6 matching bases. CDR3 length: 15 residues. Germline V gives CDR1 SGHTA, CDR2 FQGNSA. The chain's CDR3 is CASSLDRRVFGTQYF. CDR3 nucleotides: TGTGCCAGCAGTTTAGACAGGAGAGTTTTCGGGACCCAGTACTTC.

The chain carries TRBV7-2 and TRBJ2-3; no firm D call. The V end was cut by 1 base, the J end by 3 bases, with 14 bases between. Per germline, CDR1 SGHTA and CDR2 FQGNSA. The CDR3 covers 16 residues. As DNA, the CDR3 is TGTGCCAGCAGCTTAGGTAGCTCCTGGGGTACAGATACGCAGTATTTT. Translation gives CASSLGSSWGTDTQYF.

In this sample, this clone turned up a few times. The V and J genes are TRBV7-3 and TRBJ2-2; D ambiguous. Germline V gene sequence: CDR1 SGHTA, CDR2 FQGTGA. CDR3 length equals 14 residues. Trimming removed 7 bases from V and 8 bases from J, with 17 bases in between. The CDR3 sequence: CASTQAPQEGELFF. CDR3 nucleotides: TGTGCCAGCACCCAGGCCCCGCAGGAAGGGGAGCTGTTTTTT.

The chain employs TRBV7-9 and TRBJ1-3; no definite D call. CDR3 length: 13 residues. V was cut by 3 bases and J by 9 bases, with 12 bases left in between. Germline V CDR1 and CDR2: SEHNR, FQNEAQ (reference sequence). The DNA of the CDR3 is TGTGCCAGCAGCTTGACATTTTCAGCCACCATATATTTT. Amino acids: CASSLTFSATIYF.

The chain has TRBV20-1 and TRBJ1-2; no clear D. Germline V CDR1 and CDR2: DFQATT, SNEGSKA (reference sequence). The V end was cut by 4 bases, the J end by 3 bases, with 3 bases between. There are 10 residues in the CDR3. CDR3 in DNA: TGCAGTGCTATACACTATGGCTACACCTTC. This encodes CSAIHYGYTF.

The count of this clone is one. This chain joins TRBV7-2 and TRBJ2-7; the match to TRBD1 covers 7 bases. With V trimmed by 0 bases and J by 4 bases, 9 bases remained unmatched. CDR3 length: 16 residues. Germline CDR1 is SGHTA and CDR2 is FQGNSA. The CDR3 reads CASSLAPGQRLYEQYF. The CDR3 bases are TGTGCCAGCAGCTTAGCGCCGGGACAGAGACTATACGAGCAGTACTTC.

The chain employs TRBV9 and TRBJ2-7; 8 bases line up with TRBD1. This CDR3 is built from 16 residues. The V gene's germline CDR1 is SGDLS and CDR2 YYNGEE. J was trimmed by 2 bases and V by 4 bases; bases with no gene match: 11. The CDR3, as DNA: TGTGCCAGCAGCTCTCGAGAAGGACAGGGCGCCTACGAGCAGTACTTC. Translation: CASSSREGQGAYEQYF.

V gene TRBV6-6 combines with J gene TRBJ1-2; 7 bases agree with TRBD1. V dropped 6 bases and J dropped 4; count of bases not matched to a gene: 11. The germline CDR1 and CDR2 sequences are MNHNY and SVGAGI (reference sequence). This CDR3 has 15 residues. For the CDR3, the DNA is TGTGCCAGCAGGACAGGGTATGGGGACGGCTATGGCTACACCTTC. Translation gives CASRTGYGDGYGYTF.

This chain joins TRBV15 and TRBJ2-1, with a weak D call TRBD2 (5 bases). Trimming shortened V by 1 base and J by 3 bases, and 10 bases separated the two germline ends. CDR3 length equals 15 residues. Germline loops: CDR1 LNHNV, CDR2 YYDKDF (reference sequence). CDR3 in amino acids: CATSRGRGGYNEQFF. The CDR3 DNA sequence: TGTGCCACCAGCAGAGGTCGAGGAGGCTACAATGAGCAGTTCTTC. The variable domain in full, completed from reference TRBV15 and TRBJ2-1, reads DAMVIQNPRYQVTQFGKPVTLSCSQTLNHNVMYWYQQKSSQAPKLLFHYYDKDFNNEADTPDNFQSRRPNTSFCFLDIRSPGLGDTAMYLCATSRGRGGYNEQFFGPGTRLTVL.

The chain has TRBV6-6 and TRBJ2-7; the D gene is possibly TRBD1 (6 bases). The V end was cut by 6 bases, the J end by 2 bases, with 11 bases between. Germline V CDR1 and CDR2: MNHNY, SVGAGI (reference sequence). This CDR3 comprises 13 residues. The CDR3 loop is CASSYRGTYEQYF. The CDR3 coding sequence is TGTGCCAGCAGCTATAGGGGGACCTACGAGCAGTACTTC.

The chain carries TRBV7-2 and TRBJ2-5; D gene ambiguous. This CDR3 is 14 amino acids long. Germline-derived CDR1 and CDR2 are SGHTA and FQGNSA. V was clipped by 2 bases and J by 2 bases, with 9 bases between them. CDR3 region: CASSLSWVQETQYF. The CDR3, as DNA: TGTGCCAGCAGCTTAAGTTGGGTTCAAGAGACCCAGTACTTC.

V usage is TRBV7-3 and J usage is TRBJ1-3; D is perhaps TRBD1 (6 bases). Per germline, CDR1 SGHTA and CDR2 FQGTGA. The CDR3 runs to 16 residues. The V end lost 4 bases, the J end lost 0 bases, and 13 bases lay between the germline ends. The CDR3, as DNA: TGTGCCAGCAGCTCCGGGGGCTCAGACTCTGGAAACACCATATATTTT. Translated, it gives CASSSGGSDSGNTIYF.

J is TRBJ1-5 and V is TRBV7-2, with D perhaps TRBD1 (6 bases). The germline V gene encodes CDR1 SGHTA and CDR2 FQGNSA. The CDR3 has 13 amino acids. Trimming removed 4 bases from V and 7 bases from J, with 11 bases in between. The CDR3 is CASSYEGGQPQHF. The CDR3 DNA reads as TGTGCCAGCAGCTACGAGGGGGGGCAGCCCCAGCATTTT.

This clone was observed many times. This chain uses TRBV7-6 with TRBJ1-5; D might be TRBD1 (5 bases). V lost 5 bases, J lost 5 bases, and 10 bases lay in between. Germline V gives CDR1 SGHVS, CDR2 FNYEAQ. CDR3 length: 13 amino acids. The CDR3 here is CASSLQEYQPQHF. The CDR3, as DNA: TGTGCCAGCAGCCTACAGGAGTATCAGCCCCAGCATTTT.

This chain joins TRBV7-8 and TRBJ2-1, with 13 bases aligning to TRBD2. Germline assignment: CDR1 SGHVS and CDR2 FQNEAQ. This CDR3 is built from 15 residues. The trim removed 5 bases at V and 10 bases at J, leaving 8 bases unmatched. Here the CDR3 DNA reads TGTGCCAGCAGCCCCGGACTAGCGGGGGTTCGCGAGCAGTTCTTC. Its translation: CASSPGLAGVREQFF.

The rearrangement joins TRBV2 to TRBJ2-7, with TRBD2 matching over 7 bases. V gave up 8 bases and J gave up 4 bases; unmatched junction bases: 8. Germline V gives CDR1 SNHLY, CDR2 FYNNEI. The CDR3 sequence is 13 residues long. Here the CDR3 reads CASAGVLIYEQYF. The CDR3 bases are TGTGCCAGCGCGGGGGTTTTAATATACGAGCAGTACTTC.

The chain joins TRBV5-5 to TRBJ1-2, with 9 bases lining up with TRBD1. The ends lost 2 bases at V and 4 bases at J; junction bases unmatched: 6. The CDR3 runs to 15 residues. Germline values: CDR1 SGHKS, CDR2 YYEKEE (reference sequence). CDR3 DNA sequence: TGTGCCAGCAGCTTTAAGACAGGGGGGCCCTATGGCTACACCTTC. This encodes CASSFKTGGPYGYTF.

V is TRBV6-1 and J is TRBJ2-7, with D uncertain. This CDR3 comprises 11 residues. CDR1 and CDR2 from the germline V gene are MNHNS and SASEGT. The V and J ends lost 6 bases and 6 bases respectively, with 9 bases between them. The CDR3 here is CASRVGPEQYF. CDR3 nucleotides: TGTGCCAGCAGGGTAGGGCCCGAGCAGTACTTC.

The chain recombines TRBV6-1 with TRBJ1-1; possibly TRBD1 for D (5 bases). Trimming took 6 bases from V and 5 from J, leaving 13 bases between them. CDR1 MNHNS and CDR2 SASEGT come from the germline V gene. The CDR3 has 13 amino acids. CDR3 coding DNA: TGTGCCAGCAGCAGGGAAAAATCTACTGAAGCTTTCTTT. It yields the protein CASSREKSTEAFF.

In its sample, this clone was seen once. The chain is built from TRBV7-8 and TRBJ2-4; no clear D gene. This CDR3 has 16 residues. Trimming pared 5 bases from V and 0 bases from J, leaving 14 bases between. Germline CDR1 SGHVS, CDR2 FQNEAQ. CDR3 amino acids: CASSPRSLLAKNIQYF. CDR3 in DNA: TGTGCCAGCAGCCCCCGATCGCTGTTAGCCAAAAACATTCAGTACTTC. Full variable domain (rest looked up from reference TRBV7-8 and TRBJ2-4): GAGVSQSPRYKVAKRGQDVALRCDPISGHVSLFWYQQALGQGPEFLTYFQNEAQLDKSGLPSDRFFAERPEGSVSTLKIQRTQQEDSAVYLCASSPRSLLAKNIQYFGAGTRLSVL.

This sequence joins TRBV7-2 and TRBJ1-4; D is unclear. This CDR3 contains 13 residues. Trimming pared 5 bases from V and 7 bases from J, leaving 11 bases between. The germline CDR1 and CDR2 sequences are SGHTA and FQGNSA. CDR3 nucleotides: TGTGCCAGCAGCCTACTCCGGGGTGAAAAACTGTTTTTT. Translated, it gives CASSLLRGEKLFF.

The chain is built from TRBV4-3 and TRBJ1-4; D is unclear. Germline V gives CDR1 LGHNA, CDR2 YSLEER. This CDR3 is 14 amino acids long. Trimming removed 3 bases from V and 7 bases from J, with 12 bases in between. Here the CDR3 reads CASSHGGRFEKLFF. The CDR3, as DNA: TGCGCCAGCAGCCACGGTGGGCGGTTTGAAAAACTGTTTTTT.

This rearrangement joins TRBV28 to TRBJ2-3, with 10 bases matching TRBD2. This CDR3 region has 18 residues. Germline V gives CDR1 MDHEN, CDR2 SYDVKM. With 4 bases clipped from V and 0 bases from J, the junction kept 10 bases outside the gene matches. In nucleotides, the CDR3 is TGTGCCAGCAGTTGGGTGGCTAGCGGGGGACTAAGCACAGATACGCAGTATTTT. This gives the protein CASSWVASGGLSTDTQYF.

The J gene is TRBJ1-5, the V gene TRBV2; TRBD1 matches at 7 bases. V dropped 4 bases and J dropped 5; count of bases not matched to a gene: 8. The germline gives CDR1 SNHLY, CDR2 FYNNEI. This CDR3 spans 15 amino acids. The CDR3 here is CASSATGTAYQPQHF. Here the CDR3 DNA reads TGTGCCAGCAGTGCTACCGGGACAGCGTATCAGCCCCAGCATTTT.

V is TRBV7-8 and J is TRBJ2-5, with no clear D. The length of the CDR3 is 11 residues. Deletions cut 5 bases from V and 3 bases from J, with 4 bases between. Germline loops: CDR1 SGHVS, CDR2 FQNEAQ. The CDR3 loop is CASSPKETQYF. In DNA, the CDR3 is TGTGCCAGCAGCCCCAAAGAGACCCAGTACTTC.

The chain combines TRBV4-3 with TRBJ1-1; D remains unclear. Per germline, CDR1 LGHNA and CDR2 YSLEER. The CDR3 has 14 amino acids. V was clipped by 0 bases and J by 0 bases, with 5 bases between them. Here the CDR3 DNA reads TGCGCCAGCAGCCAAGATCTGGTGAACACTGAAGCTTTCTTT. Encoded protein: CASSQDLVNTEAFF.

The chain joins TRBV6-1 to TRBJ1-1; possibly TRBD1 for D (5 bases). V lost 5 bases, J lost 8 bases, and 18 bases lay in between. Germline V gene sequence: CDR1 MNHNS, CDR2 SASEGT. CDR3 length equals 14 residues. The CDR3 here is CASSLGGNDREAFF. Here the CDR3 DNA reads TGTGCCAGCAGTCTGGGGGGAAACGACCGGGAAGCTTTCTTT.

The gene calls are TRBV6-5 and TRBJ1-1; maybe TRBD1 (5 bases). The CDR3 runs 15 residues. Trimming removed 2 bases from V and 2 bases from J, with 12 bases in between. Germline CDR1 MNHEY, CDR2 SVGAGI. CDR3 nucleotide sequence: TGTGCCAGCAGTTACGGGTGGGACGGAAACACTGAAGCTTTCTTT. Translation: CASSYGWDGNTEAFF.

The genes are TRBV19 and TRBJ1-2, with 8 nucleotides matching TRBD1. Per the germline V gene, CDR1 is LNHDA and CDR2 is SQIVND (reference sequence). The CDR3 has 14 residues. V was clipped by 7 bases and J by 2 bases; unmatched bases: 6. As DNA, the CDR3 is TGTGCCAGTATAGAAAACAGGGGGAACTATGGCTACACCTTC. The encoded protein is CASIENRGNYGYTF.